The sample holds many counts of the clone carrying this T cell receptor beta chain. Its antigen is still unknown. These data originate in a study of T-cell memory formation after mild COVID-19. Broader study findings: Most CD4+ clones that shrank were in CM and EM, while CD8+ ones turned up in EMRA. Whether second-wave clones peaking at day 37 were SARS-CoV-2 specific went unconfirmed.

TCRdb used MiXCR to reprocess the 5' RACE reads, holding one entry per CDR3 protein. Of hundreds of thousands of distinct CDR3 sequences listed, 15% to 20% were seen once; the top ten hold 22%. The CDR3 has 17 amino acids. Germline CDR1 reads LNHDA; CDR2 reads SQIVND (reference sequence). V was clipped by 5 bases and J by 5 bases, with 24 bases between them. The source material was PBMCs or a T cell subset sorted from them (not recorded which). The chain recombines TRBV19 with TRBJ2-5, with a tentative D call TRBD1 (5 bases). The TCR comes from a man younger than 35 who had mild COVID-19 (a few samples of this study predate the infection). Cell type and time point are not known. CDR3 coding DNA: TGTGCCAGTAGTCGAAACCAGGGAAGAGAAATGATGGAGACCCAGTACTTC. Its protein is CASSRNQGREMMETQYF.